The 27 T cell receptor beta chains below come from one sample, sequenced in a study of T cell responses to AZD1222 COVID-19 vaccine. TCRdb's table, derived via immunoSEQ multiplex PCR, lists solely in-frame clones and lacks some. The data hold 95,000 to 150,000 clones, with around 92% observed a single time. Sequences were derived from peripheral blood, sampled 28 days after the second AZD1222 dose. All receptors derive from an adult who received the AZD1222 COVID-19 vaccine.

This clone appeared once. The chain joins TRBV28 to TRBJ2-2; the match to TRBD2 covers 8 bases. The CDR3 consists of 15 residues. Germline loops: CDR1 MDHEN, CDR2 SYDVKM. V dropped 7 bases and J dropped 7; count of bases not matched to a gene: 11. In DNA form, the CDR3 reads TGTGCCAGCACCACTTCGGGGGGGCGTTACGGGGAGCTGTTTTTT. This sequence encodes CASTTSGGRYGELFF.

The chain employs TRBV12-3 or TRBV12-4 and TRBJ1-2; no definite D call. The CDR3 is made up of 13 amino acids. V gave up 3 bases and J gave up 2 bases, with 7 bases separating them. The CDR3 coding sequence is TGTGCCAGCAGTTTGCCTTTAAACTATGGCTACACCTTC. The encoded protein is CASSLPLNYGYTF.

DNA for the CDR3: TGCGCCAGCAGCTTGTCAGGGCTAAAGAACACTGAAGCTTTCTTT. Protein product: CASSLSGLKNTEAFF. The rearrangement joins TRBV5-1 to TRBJ1-1; D is perhaps TRBD1 (5 bases). The V gene lost 1 base and the J gene lost 1 base, with 11 bases spanning the gap. This CDR3 is built from 15 residues. The germline gives CDR1 SGHRS, CDR2 YFSETQ.

This chain joins TRBV5-4 and TRBJ1-6; tentatively, D is TRBD1 (5 bases). In germline, CDR1 is SGHNT, CDR2 YYREEE (reference sequence). The CDR3 length is 17 residues. V was shortened by 1 base and J by 0 bases, with 11 bases between the two germline ends. CDR3 in amino acids: CASSLSQGSSYNSPLHF. Here the CDR3 DNA reads TGTGCCAGCAGCTTGAGTCAGGGAAGCTCCTATAATTCACCCCTCCACTTT.

V gene TRBV27 combines with J gene TRBJ2-5; 8 nucleotides match TRBD2. V gave up 4 bases and J gave up 7 bases; unmatched junction bases: 11. This CDR3 region has 15 residues. Germline values: CDR1 MNHEY, CDR2 SMNVEV (reference sequence). In nucleotides, the CDR3 is TGTGCCAGCAGTTCGGGACTAGAGGTTCAGACGACCCAGTACTTC. It specifies CASSSGLEVQTTQYF.

V is TRBV7-9 and J is TRBJ2-2, with 10 positions matching TRBD2. The CDR3 loop spans 19 amino acids. The ends lost 4 bases at V and 7 bases at J; junction bases unmatched: 18. CDR1 and CDR2 (germline): SEHNR, FQNEAQ (reference sequence). CDR3 coding DNA: TGTGCCAGCAGCTCCGTACTGTGGGGGAGCGGGAGGGCCCACGGGGAGCTGTTTTTT. Its protein is CASSSVLWGSGRAHGELFF.

The rearrangement links TRBV5-1 to TRBJ2-7; D possibly matches TRBD1 or TRBD2 (6 bases each). Per germline, CDR1 SGHRS and CDR2 YFSETQ. This CDR3 region has 15 residues. The V end was cut by 4 bases, the J end by 2 bases, with 16 bases between. The CDR3: CASSAGHEGPYEQYF. The CDR3 DNA reads as TGCGCCAGCAGCGCGGGACACGAGGGCCCCTACGAGCAGTACTTC.

The chain recombines TRBV28 with TRBJ2-7; perhaps TRBD1 as D (6 bases). Trimming stripped 5 bases from V and 3 bases from J, with 14 bases between. CDR1 MDHEN and CDR2 SYDVKM come from the germline V gene. This CDR3 is 14 amino acids long. CDR3 residues: CASSPMGAFYEQYF. DNA for the CDR3: TGTGCCAGCAGTCCTATGGGGGCCTTCTACGAGCAGTACTTC.

This chain uses TRBV18 with TRBJ1-5; D gene ambiguous. The CDR3 has 13 amino acids. Looked up from germline, CDR1 is KGHSH and CDR2 is LQKENI. With 2 bases removed from V and 4 bases from J, the gap between germline ends came to 6 bases. The CDR3: CASSPTVNQPQHF. The CDR3 region has the DNA TGTGCCAGCTCACCAACTGTGAATCAGCCCCAGCATTTT.

The chain has TRBV28 and TRBJ1-6; D possibly corresponds to TRBD1 (6 bases). The CDR3 runs 15 residues. Trimming cost V 7 bases and J 3 bases, with 13 bases left between them. Germline V gives CDR1 MDHEN, CDR2 SYDVKM. The CDR3 protein is CASIPGQLYNSPLHF. The CDR3 DNA follows: TGTGCCAGCATCCCTGGACAGCTCTATAATTCACCCCTCCACTTT.

The V gene is TRBV10-1, the J gene TRBJ1-5; perhaps TRBD1 as D (6 bases). The CDR3 is 13 amino acids. Deletions cut 5 bases from V and 2 bases from J, with 7 bases between. Germline assignment: CDR1 WNHNN and CDR2 SYGVQD (reference sequence). In DNA form, the CDR3 reads TGCGCCAGCAGTAGGACAGGCAATCAGCCCCAGCATTTT. Translated, it gives CASSRTGNQPQHF.

The genes are TRBV27 and TRBJ1-1; D is perhaps TRBD1 (5 bases). Germline V gene lookup returns CDR1 MNHEY and CDR2 SMNVEV (reference sequence). Trimming took off 4 bases at V and 0 bases at J, with 12 bases between the two ends. This CDR3 is built from 15 residues. The CDR3 region has the DNA TGTGCCAGCAGTTCTAACTACAGGATGAACACTGAAGCTTTCTTT. Residues: CASSSNYRMNTEAFF.

The CDR3 here is CASSLMGTKQETQYF. CDR3 nucleotides: TGTGCCAGCTCGCTCATGGGGACTAAACAAGAGACCCAGTACTTC. This chain uses TRBV18 with TRBJ2-5, with 7 bases aligning to TRBD2. Germline CDR1 KGHSH, CDR2 LQKENI. The trim removed 6 bases at V and 2 bases at J, leaving 9 bases unmatched. There are 15 residues in the CDR3.

The rearrangement links TRBV6-5 to TRBJ2-7, with D perhaps TRBD2 (6 bases). This CDR3 is built from 14 residues. V lost 6 bases, J lost 4 bases, and 16 bases lay in between. The V gene's germline CDR1 is MNHEY and CDR2 SVGAGI. CDR3 DNA: TGTGCCAGCAGGACCCAACCGGGGGTTTACGAGCAGTACTTC. It specifies CASRTQPGVYEQYF.

The chain combines TRBV5-1 with TRBJ1-1, with D tentatively TRBD1 (6 bases). Germline CDR1 SGHRS, CDR2 YFSETQ. Trimming pared 4 bases from V and 2 bases from J, leaving 15 bases between. This CDR3 is 15 amino acids long. CDR3 residues: CASSMETGVNTEAFF. The CDR3 region has the DNA TGCGCCAGCAGCATGGAGACAGGAGTAAACACTGAAGCTTTCTTT.

V usage is TRBV5-6 and J usage is TRBJ2-7; the D gene is possibly TRBD2 (6 bases). Per germline, CDR1 SGHDT and CDR2 YYEEEE. Trimming left V 2 bases short and J 2 bases short, with 8 bases between. This CDR3 comprises 13 residues. Here the CDR3 DNA reads TGTGCCAGCAGCTTTTGGAGGGCCTACGAGCAGTACTTC. This gives the protein CASSFWRAYEQYF.

V usage is TRBV28 and J usage is TRBJ1-5, with D possibly being TRBD1 (5 bases). With 2 bases removed from V and 2 bases from J, the gap between germline ends came to 10 bases. CDR3 length: 15 residues. CDR1 MDHEN and CDR2 SYDVKM come from the germline V gene. This chain's CDR3 is CASSLNSGGNQPQHF. In nucleotides, the CDR3 is TGTGCCAGCAGTTTAAACTCGGGGGGCAATCAGCCCCAGCATTTT.

CDR3: CASSQLTSLGSPLHF. For the CDR3, the DNA is TGTGCCAGCAGCCAGCTGACAAGCCTGGGTTCACCCCTCCACTTT. V gene TRBV3-1 (or the pseudogene TRBV3-2) combines with J gene TRBJ1-6, with D uncertain. The CDR3 spans 15 residues. CDR1 LGHDT and CDR2 YNNKEL come from the germline V gene (reference sequence). V dropped 3 bases and J dropped 9 bases, with 15 bases sitting between them.

This chain joins TRBV28 and TRBJ1-5; D uncertain. In germline, CDR1 is MDHEN, CDR2 SYDVKM. V was cut by 2 bases and J by 4 bases, with 12 bases left in between. The CDR3 is 15 amino acids. CDR3 coding DNA: TGTGCCAGCAGTTTAGGAGAGCAGGCGAATCAGCCCCAGCATTTT. Translating it yields CASSLGEQANQPQHF.

This chain links TRBV6-1 with TRBJ2-7, with a tentative D call TRBD1 (6 bases). The CDR3 extends over 14 amino acids. Germline CDR1 is MNHNS and CDR2 is SASEGT. The V gene lost 1 base and the J gene lost 6 bases, with 13 bases spanning the gap. The DNA for the CDR3 is TGTGCCAGCAGTGAAGTGGGGGCAGGGCGCGAGCAGTACTTC. Its protein is CASSEVGAGREQYF.

This clone was seen once. The chain carries TRBV28 and TRBJ2-5; 11 nucleotides line up with TRBD1. Trimming removed 5 bases from V and 0 bases from J; junction bases left unmatched: 5. CDR1 is MDHEN and CDR2 is SYDVKM in the germline V gene. This CDR3 is 16 amino acids long. The CDR3 DNA reads as TGTGCCAGCAGTACCGGGACAGGGGGGCACCAAGAGACCCAGTACTTC. It translates to CASSTGTGGHQETQYF.

This chain uses TRBV28 with TRBJ2-5; D unclear. Germline V CDR1 and CDR2: MDHEN, SYDVKM. The germline V and J ends were trimmed by 6 bases and 2 bases, with 7 bases remaining between them. This CDR3 region has 12 residues. The CDR3 nucleotides are TGTGCCAGCAGGGAACAACAAGAGACCCAGTACTTC. Translated: CASREQQETQYF.

The rearrangement links TRBV5-6 to TRBJ2-7, with D tentatively TRBD1 (6 bases). Trimming removed 4 bases from V and 9 bases from J, with 20 bases in between. Germline CDR1 reads SGHDT; CDR2 reads YYEEEE. The CDR3 spans 14 residues. The CDR3 spells CASSPGQSTIAQYF. The CDR3 nucleotides are TGTGCCAGCAGCCCCGGACAGTCTACGATCGCGCAGTACTTC.

The V call is TRBV5-4, the J call TRBJ2-1, with 15 bases fitting TRBD2. V was pared by 1 base and J by 8 bases, with 1 base of the junction left unmatched. CDR1 SGHNT and CDR2 YYREEE come from the germline V gene (reference sequence). There are 15 residues in the CDR3. In DNA, the CDR3 is TGTGCCAGCAGCTTGAGGACTAGCGGGAGGGATGAGCAGTTCTTC. Its protein is CASSLRTSGRDEQFF.

The chain combines TRBV9 with TRBJ1-1; TRBD1 agrees at 8 bases. With V trimmed by 3 bases and J by 8 bases, 3 bases remained unmatched. The germline gives CDR1 SGDLS, CDR2 YYNGEE. CDR3 length equals 12 residues. DNA of the CDR3: TGTGCCAGCAGCGGACAGGGGACCGAAGCTTTCTTT. The encoded protein is CASSGQGTEAFF. The whole variable domain, filled in from reference TRBV9 and TRBJ1-1, reads DSGVTQTPKHLITATGQRVTLRCSPRSGDLSVYWYQQSLDQGLQFLIQYYNGEERAKGNILERFSAQQFPDLHSELNLSSLELGDSALYFCASSGQGTEAFFGQGTRLTVV.

V usage is TRBV14 and J usage is TRBJ2-6; D possibly corresponds to TRBD1 (6 bases). This CDR3 region has 18 residues. Germline CDR1 SGHDN, CDR2 FVKESK. Trimming shortened V by 2 bases and J by 0 bases, and 14 bases separated the two germline ends. CDR3 sequence reads: CASSQQVRGFSGANVLTF. CDR3 coding DNA: TGTGCCAGCAGCCAACAGGTCAGGGGTTTCTCTGGGGCCAACGTCCTGACTTTC.

The chain employs TRBV5-8 and TRBJ1-3, with D unresolved. Trimming cost V 3 bases and J 0 bases, with 13 bases left between them. The germline gives CDR1 SGHTS, CDR2 YDEGEE. The length of the CDR3 is 16 residues. CDR3 coding DNA: TGTGCCAGCAGCTCGCGGAGGGCGAGCTCTGGAAACACCATATATTTT. Protein product: CASSSRRASSGNTIYF.